This T cell receptor beta chain is drawn from a study of blood T cell repertoires in COVID-19. Study as a whole: Samples of COVID-19 (acute and convalescent) were obtained from the United States, Italy and Spain. T cells, B-cell-depleted T cells, or PBMCs provided the cDNA or gDNA that served as material.

This CDR3 region has 11 residues. The V and J ends lost 6 bases and 10 bases, in that order; junction bases with no gene match: 6. Germline lookup yields CDR1 MNHEY and CDR2 SMNVEV (reference sequence). Authors' data handling: Amplification from reference gene primers served as the basis for estimated nucleated cell counts. Profiled with immunoSEQ multiplex PCR; TCRdb holds only in-frame clones, not every one. V, J and clone size reflect that table, while D and trimming were determined from the DNA. The data contain 46,000 or so clones, approximately 87% of them singletons. This receptor was taken from a human donor in a cohort sampled during active COVID-19. The V and J genes are TRBV27 and TRBJ2-7, with 7 bases identical to TRBD1. Material for sequencing was peripheral blood. Here the CDR3 reads CASSLGQRQYF. Here the CDR3 DNA reads TGTGCCAGCAGCCTGGGACAGCGACAGTACTTC.